These 28 T cell receptor beta chains share one sample of origin, sequenced in a study of T cell responses to AZD1222 COVID-19 vaccine. The data were produced by immunoSEQ multiplex PCR, yet TCRdb's version contains in-frame clones alone and is incomplete. The sample contains 120,000 or so clones, 65% to 85% of which appear only once. Material: peripheral blood, obtained on day 0 of AZD1222 vaccination. The source of these receptors is an adult in good health.

The chain is built from TRBV19 and TRBJ2-3, with D possibly being TRBD2 (5 bases). The CDR3 has 16 residues. Per germline, CDR1 LNHDA and CDR2 SQIVND (reference sequence). V was cut by 7 bases and J by 0 bases, with 17 bases left in between. The CDR3 loop is CASNLRPGSSTDTQYF. For the CDR3, the DNA is TGTGCCAGTAATCTCCGTCCGGGGTCTAGCACAGATACGCAGTATTTT.

This chain connects TRBV19 to TRBJ1-5; weak D call: TRBD1 (6 bases). The germline V and J ends were trimmed by 7 bases and 0 bases, with 13 bases remaining between them. Germline V gene sequence: CDR1 LNHDA, CDR2 SQIVND (reference sequence). The CDR3 totals 15 residues. The CDR3 protein is CASTIGQISNQPQHF. The DNA for the CDR3 is TGTGCCAGTACTATCGGACAGATTAGCAATCAGCCCCAGCATTTT.

This chain joins TRBV6-5 and TRBJ1-3, with D possibly TRBD1 on 5 matching bases. Between the trimmed V and J ends, which lost 6 bases and 2 bases, there was a span of 14 bases. Germline CDR1 MNHEY, CDR2 SVGAGI. The CDR3 has 15 residues. The CDR3 coding sequence is TGTGCCAGCAGGATCGGGACGTCCGCTGGAAACACCATATATTTT. Residues: CASRIGTSAGNTIYF.

This clone has a handful of counts. The chain uses TRBV6-6 and TRBJ1-5; the D is unclear. This CDR3 has 14 residues. The ends were cut back, 7 bases at V and 0 bases at J, with 10 bases in the middle. CDR1 and CDR2 from the germline V gene are MNHNY and SVGAGI (reference sequence). The CDR3 nucleotides are TGTGCCAGCACCCCGTCGCATAGCAATCAGCCCCAGCATTTT. This sequence encodes CASTPSHSNQPQHF.

In its sample, this clone was seen a few times. V usage is TRBV7-2 and J usage is TRBJ1-2; tentatively, D is TRBD1 (6 bases). The V gene's germline CDR1 is SGHTA and CDR2 FQGNSA. Trimming took off 2 bases at V and 8 bases at J, with 12 bases between the two ends. The CDR3 is 13 amino acids. In nucleotides, the CDR3 is TGTGCCAGCAGCTTAACCACAGGGAGCGGCTACACCTTC. This sequence encodes CASSLTTGSGYTF.

This clone showed up just a few times. The J gene is TRBJ2-1, the V gene TRBV15; D might be TRBD1 (5 bases). The germline V gene encodes CDR1 LNHNV and CDR2 YYDKDF (reference sequence). The CDR3 has 15 residues. Trimming removed 1 base from V and 7 bases from J, with 14 bases in between. CDR3 sequence: CATSRGMTDRNEQFF. CDR3 nucleotides: TGTGCCACCAGCAGAGGGATGACAGACCGTAATGAGCAGTTCTTC.

The chain recombines TRBV5-1 with TRBJ2-1; 15 positions agree with TRBD2. The CDR3 is made up of 17 amino acids. In germline, CDR1 is SGHRS, CDR2 YFSETQ. V was pared by 3 bases and J by 4 bases, with 5 bases of the junction left unmatched. Here the CDR3 DNA reads TGCGCCAGCAGCTACGGACTAGCGGGGGGGAATTACAATGAGCAGTTCTTC. Translating gives CASSYGLAGGNYNEQFF. Full variable domain (outside the CDR3, taken from reference TRBV5-1 and TRBJ2-1): KAGVTQTPRYLIKTRGQQVTLSCSPISGHRSVSWYQQTPGQGLQFLFEYFSETQRNKGNFPGRFSGRQFSNSRSEMNVSTLELGDSALYLCASSYGLAGGNYNEQFFGPGTRLTVL.

This chain joins TRBV7-2 and TRBJ2-3; D remains unclear. This CDR3 is built from 13 residues. Germline V gene lookup returns CDR1 SGHTA and CDR2 FQGNSA. V shed 6 bases and J shed 1 base, with 8 bases lying between them. The CDR3 loop reads CASRASGTDTQYF. The CDR3 DNA is TGTGCCAGCAGGGCGTCCGGCACAGATACGCAGTATTTT.

The gene calls are TRBV5-6 and TRBJ2-1, with 7 nucleotides matching TRBD2. V lost 4 bases and J lost 2; bases outside the gene matches: 9. Per germline, CDR1 SGHDT and CDR2 YYEEEE. The CDR3 has 16 amino acids. The CDR3 DNA sequence: TGTGCCAGCAGCCCGGAAACCCGGGGGGCCTACAATGAGCAGTTCTTC. Its protein is CASSPETRGAYNEQFF.

The V call is TRBV6-6, the J call TRBJ1-1; 9 bases line up with TRBD1. Germline CDR1 is MNHNY and CDR2 is SVGAGI (reference sequence). The CDR3 runs to 14 residues. The junction had 1 base not matched to a gene; V was cut back by 0 bases and J by 5 bases. The CDR3 coding sequence is TGTGCCAGCAGTTACTCGGGACAGGGAACTGAAGCTTTCTTT. It encodes CASSYSGQGTEAFF.

The chain employs TRBV10-1 and TRBJ1-1; 8 nucleotides align to TRBD1. Per germline, CDR1 WNHNN and CDR2 SYGVQD (reference sequence). CDR3 size: 15 residues. Trimming removed 5 bases from V and 1 base from J; junction bases left unmatched: 6. The CDR3 region is CASSISDRANTEAFF. CDR3 nucleotides: TGCGCCAGCAGTATTTCGGACAGGGCGAACACTGAAGCTTTCTTT.

The chain joins TRBV28 to TRBJ2-7; 8 positions agree with TRBD2. The germline V gene encodes CDR1 MDHEN and CDR2 SYDVKM. The CDR3 is 15 amino acids. Unmatched junction bases numbered 11, after V lost 8 bases and J lost 2 bases. The CDR3 nucleotides read TGTGCCAGCGCAAGCTCACCGGGACTAGCCTACGAGCAGTACTTC. It encodes CASASSPGLAYEQYF.

The CDR3: CASRLEARRGDQPQHF. In nucleotides, the CDR3 is TGTGCAAGTCGCTTAGAGGCCCGCCGGGGGGATCAGCCCCAGCATTTT. This chain links TRBV12-2 with TRBJ1-5. TRBV12-2 is deemed a pseudogene. The CDR3 spans 16 residues.

The chain combines TRBV28 with TRBJ1-2; 7 bases line up with TRBD1. J was trimmed by 5 bases and V by 6 bases; bases with no gene match: 15. This CDR3 comprises 16 residues. Germline V gene sequence: CDR1 MDHEN, CDR2 SYDVKM. The CDR3, as DNA: TGTGCCAGCAGGGGAACCTCCGGGACAGACCAATATGGCTACACCTTC. The encoded protein is CASRGTSGTDQYGYTF.

This rearrangement joins TRBV9 to TRBJ1-5, with D uncertain. The CDR3 covers 14 residues. V shed 4 bases and J shed 0 bases, with 8 bases lying between them. Germline V gene sequence: CDR1 SGDLS, CDR2 YYNGEE. CDR3 region: CASSRLDSNQPQHF. CDR3 DNA sequence: TGTGCCAGCAGCCGCCTGGATAGCAATCAGCCCCAGCATTTT.

The chain combines TRBV18 with TRBJ2-4, with a weak D call TRBD1 (6 bases). Germline V gene data show CDR1 as KGHSH and CDR2 as LQKENI. Trimming stripped 2 bases from V and 3 bases from J, with 17 bases between. The CDR3 covers 17 residues. The CDR3 DNA reads TGTGCCAGCTCACCAATAACCGGGACACGAGACAAAAACATTCAGTACTTC. This translates into CASSPITGTRDKNIQYF. Filled out from reference TRBV18 and TRBJ2-4, the complete variable domain reads NAGVMQNPRHLVRRRGQEARLRCSPMKGHSHVYWYRQLPEEGLKFMVYLQKENIIDESGMPKERFSAEFPKEGPSILRIQQVVRGDSAAYFCASSPITGTRDKNIQYFGAGTRLSVL.

This rearrangement joins TRBV28 to TRBJ1-1; 11 bases agree with TRBD1. After removal of 3 bases from V and 4 bases from J, the junction contained 4 bases not matched to a gene. The germline gives CDR1 MDHEN, CDR2 SYDVKM. This CDR3 spans 15 amino acids. The CDR3 is CASSFAGTGGTEAFF. The CDR3 bases are TGTGCCAGCAGTTTCGCCGGGACAGGGGGCACTGAAGCTTTCTTT.

V usage is TRBV3-1 (or the pseudogene TRBV3-2) and J usage is TRBJ2-2, with D unresolved. The CDR3 extends over 12 amino acids. CDR1 and CDR2 from the germline V gene are LGHDT and YNNKEL (reference sequence). V was trimmed by 8 bases and J by 4 bases, leaving 8 bases between them. The chain's CDR3 is CASLQGTGELFF. CDR3 in DNA: TGTGCCAGCCTCCAAGGCACCGGGGAGCTGTTTTTT.

The chain has TRBV28 and TRBJ1-2; D is unclear. Trimming removed 4 bases at V and 5 bases at J, with 23 bases between. The CDR3 loop spans 17 amino acids. The germline CDR1 and CDR2 sequences are MDHEN and SYDVKM. The CDR3 region has the DNA TGTGCCAGCAGTTCGAGATCGGAAGTAGCGGTCTGGTATGGCTACACCTTC. This sequence encodes CASSSRSEVAVWYGYTF.

The rearrangement links TRBV7-8 to TRBJ1-5, with D maybe TRBD1 (5 bases). CDR3 size: 13 residues. With 0 bases removed from V and 7 bases from J, the gap between germline ends came to 7 bases. Germline assignment: CDR1 SGHVS and CDR2 FQNEAQ. This CDR3 reads CASSLAQGQPQHF. The CDR3 nucleotides are TGTGCCAGCAGCTTAGCGCAGGGACAGCCCCAGCATTTT.

CDR3 in amino acids: CASSAGQGIINTEAFF. The CDR3 nucleotides read TGTGCCAGCAGCGCAGGACAGGGGATTATAAACACTGAAGCTTTCTTT. This sequence joins TRBV9 and TRBJ1-1; 9 bases are a match to TRBD1. V trimming: 3 bases; J trimming: 2 bases; junction bases outside the gene matches: 8. CDR1 and CDR2 from the germline V gene are SGDLS and YYNGEE. The CDR3 is 16 residues long. The whole variable domain, remainder taken from reference TRBV9 and TRBJ1-1, is DSGVTQTPKHLITATGQRVTLRCSPRSGDLSVYWYQQSLDQGLQFLIQYYNGEERAKGNILERFSAQQFPDLHSELNLSSLELGDSALYFCASSAGQGIINTEAFFGQGTRLTVV.

The gene calls are TRBV2 and TRBJ1-5, with 9 nucleotides matching TRBD1. The V gene's germline CDR1 is SNHLY and CDR2 FYNNEI. J gave up 6 bases and V 6 bases, and 6 bases lay outside the gene matches. There are 14 residues in the CDR3. The CDR3 coding sequence is TGTGCCAGCAGAGACACAGGGGGCAGTCAGCCCCAGCATTTT. Translation gives CASRDTGGSQPQHF.

Here the CDR3 DNA reads TGCGCCAGCAGTGGGACAGGGGGCGGTGAAGAGACCCAGTACTTC. Protein sequence: CASSGTGGGEETQYF. The chain is built from TRBV10-1 and TRBJ2-5; 11 bases align to TRBD1. CDR3 size: 15 residues. V was clipped by 4 bases and J by 3 bases; unmatched bases: 4. In germline, CDR1 is WNHNN, CDR2 SYGVQD (reference sequence).

The chain combines TRBV6-4 with TRBJ1-1; possibly TRBD1 for D (6 bases). This CDR3 is 12 amino acids long. Germline CDR1 reads MRHNA; CDR2 reads SNTAGT. Trimming took 4 bases from V and 8 from J, leaving 11 bases between them. CDR3 nucleotides: TGTGCCAGCAGTGCCCGGACAGAAGAAGCTTTCTTT. This gives the protein CASSARTEEAFF.

The chain carries TRBV7-8 and TRBJ2-7, with TRBD2 matching 8 bases. The CDR3 loop spans 15 amino acids. Trimming cost V 5 bases and J 6 bases; bases outside gene matches: 12. Germline CDR1 and CDR2: SGHVS and FQNEAQ. CDR3 nucleotide sequence: TGTGCCAGCAGCCGATCCGGGGGGGCCTCGGGCGAGCAGTACTTC. Amino acids: CASSRSGGASGEQYF.

The rearrangement uses TRBV6-5 and TRBJ1-2; the match to TRBD1 covers 8 bases. Trimming cost V 0 bases and J 8 bases; bases outside gene matches: 11. CDR1 MNHEY and CDR2 SVGAGI come from the germline V gene. This CDR3 comprises 16 residues. CDR3 amino acids: CASSYSRGLTGEGYTF. CDR3 sequence (DNA): TGTGCCAGCAGTTACTCAAGGGGCTTGACAGGGGAAGGCTACACCTTC.

The rearrangement uses TRBV19 and TRBJ1-6; TRBD1 agrees at 10 bases. The J segment lost 7 bases and the V segment lost 6 bases, leaving 9 bases of the junction unmatched. Germline V lookup: CDR1 LNHDA, CDR2 SQIVND (reference sequence). The CDR3 totals 16 residues. The CDR3 here is CASRPTGGRGNSPLHF. The CDR3 DNA sequence: TGTGCCAGTAGACCGACAGGGGGCCGAGGGAATTCACCCCTCCACTTT.

The chain combines TRBV6-5 with TRBJ1-1; D is possibly TRBD1 (5 bases). Germline values: CDR1 MNHEY, CDR2 SVGAGI. This CDR3 comprises 13 residues. The CDR3 bases are TGTGCATCATATGACAGTGGGCACACTGAAGCTTTCTTT. This sequence encodes CASYDSGHTEAFF.